A selection of T cell receptor beta chains follows, all from one sample in a study of identifying expanded T cells in peripheral blood. Produced via immunoSEQ multiplex PCR; TCRdb's table is partial and in-frame only. Of about 89,000 clones in the sample, 88% were seen once. Sequencing used blood. The receptors derive from a person between 18 and 75 years old in good health. Both conserved end residues are part of each CDR3. A D gene is named only where the DNA matches it firmly. Clone size is not always given. Where it is, it says once, few, many or a class for expanded clones.

V gene,clone size,J gene,D gene,CDR3 DNA,CDR3 protein
TRBV5-4,NA,TRBJ2-3,TRBD2,TGTGCCAGCAGCTTGGGACTAGCTGTAGATACGCAGTATTTT,CASSLGLAVDTQYF
TRBV6-5,once,TRBJ2-3,TRBD2,TGTGCCAGCAGAACCTCGGGAGGACGAACAGATACGCAGTATTTT,CASRTSGGRTDTQYF
TRBV6-5,few,TRBJ1-2,TRBD1,TGTGCCAGCAGCCGGGACAGGGGGGTGTATGGCTACACCTTC,CASSRDRGVYGYTF
TRBV2,NA,TRBJ2-7,TRBD2,TGTGCCAGCAGCGTCTTACTAGCGGGAGAAGCTGGCGGGTACTTC,CASSVLLAGEAGGYF
TRBV2,NA,TRBJ2-7,NA,TGTGCCAGCAGTGAAACCAGGGCCTCCTACGAGCAGTACTTC,CASSETRASYEQYF
TRBV28,NA,TRBJ1-4,NA,TGTGCCAGCAGGCAACCAGGGTCTGAAAAACTGTTTTTT,CASRQPGSEKLFF
TRBV19,NA,TRBJ1-1,NA,TGTGCCAGTACCCCCGTGGAGGGGCGGAACACTGAAGCTTTCTTT,CASTPVEGRNTEAFF
TRBV18,NA,TRBJ1-5,NA,TGTGCCAGCTCAAAAACAGGGACGAGCAATCAGCCCCAGCATTTT,CASSKTGTSNQPQHF
TRBV9,NA,TRBJ1-3,TRBD1,TGTGCCAGCAGTCCGACAGGGACCTCAAACACCATATATTTT,CASSPTGTSNTIYF
TRBV2,NA,TRBJ1-6,NA,TGTGCCAGTGCCCAGATTAATTCACCCCTCCACTTT,CASAQINSPLHF
TRBV10-3,NA,TRBJ2-7,NA,TGTGCCATCTCCGGCTACTCCTACGAGCAGTACTTC,CAISGYSYEQYF
TRBV19,NA,TRBJ1-4,NA,TGTGCCAGTAACGGAGCTAATGAAAAACTGTTTTTT,CASNGANEKLFF
TRBV19,NA,TRBJ2-7,NA,TGTGCCAGTAGTATCTCGCTGGTCCCAGTCCGTTCCGAGCAGTACTTC,CASSISLVPVRSEQYF
TRBV28,NA,TRBJ1-1,TRBD1,TGTGCCAGCAGACCTCGACAGGGAAGGAGGACTGAAGCTTTCTTT,CASRPRQGRRTEAFF
TRBV19,NA,TRBJ2-5,TRBD2,TGTGCCAGTAGTAAGGGACTAGCGGGAGGTCAAGAGACCCAGTACTTC,CASSKGLAGGQETQYF
TRBV19,NA,TRBJ2-3,NA,TGTGCCAGTAGTAGGGCAGGGTCGGTGGGGACTAGCACAGATACGCAGTATTTT,CASSRAGSVGTSTDTQYF
TRBV27,NA,TRBJ2-2,NA,TGTGCCAGCGGGACCGTGGGCACCGGGGAGCTGTTTTTT,CASGTVGTGELFF
TRBV6-6,NA,TRBJ2-7,TRBD2,TGTGCCAGCAGTTACTCGGGAGTAGCGGGGGGGTACGAGCAGTACTTC,CASSYSGVAGGYEQYF
TRBV19,NA,TRBJ2-7,NA,TGTGCCAGTAGCGGCCCCCACTATAGCTCCTACGAGCAGTACTTC,CASSGPHYSSYEQYF
TRBV7-6,NA,TRBJ2-4,NA,TGTGCCAGCAGCTTAGCAGACCCGGGTGTGGGGACGGCAATGCTAGCCAAAAACATTCAGTACTTC,CASSLADPGVGTAMLAKNIQYF
TRBV28,once,TRBJ1-1,TRBD1,TGTGCCAGCACCTTGGCGGGACAGGGTGAGTGGAACACTGAAGCTTTCTTT,CASTLAGQGEWNTEAFF
TRBV12-5,NA,TRBJ2-2,NA,TGTGCTAGTGGGAGACAGCCCACCGGGGAGCTGTTTTTT,CASGRQPTGELFF
TRBV4-1,NA,TRBJ1-1,NA,TGCGCCAGCAGCCAAGACCATCCTACCTACATGAACACTGAAGCTTTCTTT,CASSQDHPTYMNTEAFF
TRBV5-5,NA,TRBJ2-7,NA,TGTGCCAGCAGCAGACAGGACTCCTACGAGCAGTACTTC,CASSRQDSYEQYF
TRBV6-4,NA,TRBJ2-1,NA,TGTGCCAGCAGTGCTGACAGTACCAATGAGCAGTTCTTC,CASSADSTNEQFF
TRBV7-9,NA,TRBJ2-2,TRBD2,TGTGCCAGCAGCTTGGCGGGGGGCGCCTTACCCGGGGAGCTGTTTTTT,CASSLAGGALPGELFF
TRBV30,NA,TRBJ2-2,TRBD1,TGTGCCTGGAGTGTACGGCTACAGGGGATCGGGGAGCTGTTTTTT,CAWSVRLQGIGELFF
TRBV5-1,NA,TRBJ2-1,TRBD2,TGCGCCAGCAGCCTGGGACTAGCGGGAGTGAATGAGCAGTTCTTC,CASSLGLAGVNEQFF
TRBV11-2,NA,TRBJ1-1,NA,TGTGCCAGCAGCCCTTGGACGGTAACTGGGACTGAAGCTTTCTTT,CASSPWTVTGTEAFF
TRBV7-2,NA,TRBJ2-2,NA,TGTGCCAGCACTCTAAGGAAGGGCACCGGGGAGCTGTTTTTT,CASTLRKGTGELFF
TRBV18,NA,TRBJ2-1,TRBD2,TGTGCCAGCTCACCAGCACCCCCCGGGACTAGCGGGGGTCAGCAGTTCTTC,CASSPAPPGTSGGQQFF
TRBV29-1,NA,TRBJ2-1,NA,TGCAGCACCGATAGGGCGGGGAGGTGGTTCTTC,CSTDRAGRWFF
TRBV28,NA,TRBJ1-1,NA,TGTGCCAGCAGCCCCCGGTACACTGAAGCTTTCTTT,CASSPRYTEAFF
TRBV6-5,NA,TRBJ2-3,NA,TGTGCCGCCCAATCTACGCTCCGATCAGATACGCAGTATTTT,CAAQSTLRSDTQYF
TRBV5-4,NA,TRBJ2-2,NA,TGTGCCAGCAGCCCCGGGGGAGCGGCCTGGGAGCTGTTTTTT,CASSPGGAAWELFF
TRBV25-1,NA,TRBJ2-2,NA,TGTGCCAGCAGTGAGGAGGTGGGGCCGAACACCGGGGAGCTGTTTTTT,CASSEEVGPNTGELFF
TRBV29-1,NA,TRBJ2-7,TRBD2,TGCAGCGTTGAAACTAGCGGCCACTACGAGCAGTACTTC,CSVETSGHYEQYF
TRBV7-9,NA,TRBJ1-3,NA,TGTGCCAGCAGCTTAGAAGCAAACCGCCCGGGAAACACCATATATTTT,CASSLEANRPGNTIYF
TRBV4-1,NA,TRBJ2-3,TRBD2,TGCGCCAGCAGACCGGGTGGGCTAGCGGGGACAGATACGCAGTATTTT,CASRPGGLAGTDTQYF
TRBV28,NA,TRBJ1-1,TRBD1,TGTGCCAGCAGTGGACAGGGCCCCACTGAAGCTTTCTTT,CASSGQGPTEAFF
TRBV19,NA,TRBJ1-5,TRBD1,TGTGCCAGTAGTAGGGGACAGGGGGCTATCAATCAGCCCCAGCATTTT,CASSRGQGAINQPQHF
TRBV12-5,NA,TRBJ2-1,TRBD2,TGTGCTAGTGGTTTGGTGCCGACCACGAGCGGGAGGGGCCCTTCCAACGAGCAGTTCTTC,CASGLVPTTSGRGPSNEQFF
TRBV27,NA,TRBJ2-1,NA,TGTGCCAGCAGTTTCACGGCGGGTGGGCGCGGTGAGCAGTTCTTC,CASSFTAGGRGEQFF
TRBV27,few,TRBJ1-5,NA,TGTGCCAGCAGCCGCAGGGTTTCGGATCAGCCCCAGCATTTT,CASSRRVSDQPQHF
TRBV7-8,NA,TRBJ2-7,NA,TGTGCCAGCAGCCCCCACGGCGCAGACTACTACGAGCAGTACTTC,CASSPHGADYYEQYF
TRBV19,NA,TRBJ1-5,NA,TGTGCCAGTAGTATAGCCCAGGCGTATAGCAATCAGCCCCAGCATTTT,CASSIAQAYSNQPQHF
TRBV4-3,NA,TRBJ2-6,NA,TGCGCCAGCAGCCAAGATCCCGACTCTGGGGCCAACGTCCTGACTTTC,CASSQDPDSGANVLTF
TRBV7-6,NA,TRBJ2-2,TRBD1,TGTGCCACCAGGGGGGACAGGGGGCATGGTGAGCTGTTTTTT,CATRGDRGHGELFF
TRBV4-3,NA,TRBJ2-7,NA,TGCGCCAGCAGCCAGGGGCCAGCGGGCGCCTACGAGCAGTACTTC,CASSQGPAGAYEQYF
TRBV4-1,NA,TRBJ2-1,NA,TGCGCCAGCAGCCAGGGGAACAGGGCGACTGAGCAGTTCTTC,CASSQGNRATEQFF
TRBV9,NA,TRBJ2-5,NA,TGTGCCAGCAGCGTAGGCCTATCGATGGAGACCCAGTACTTC,CASSVGLSMETQYF
TRBV11-2,NA,TRBJ2-1,TRBD2,TGTGCCAGCAGCTTAGGGGCTAGCGGGAGGGTGGATGAGCAGTTCTTC,CASSLGASGRVDEQFF
TRBV5-4,NA,TRBJ1-2,TRBD1,TGTGCCAGCAGCCGTGATACAGGGGTTGGTGGCTACACCTTC,CASSRDTGVGGYTF
TRBV18,NA,TRBJ2-5,NA,TGTGCCAGCTCAACCGGTGAGGGAGAGACCCAGTACTTC,CASSTGEGETQYF
TRBV19,NA,TRBJ1-1,TRBD1,TGTGCCAGTAGTTGGAAAACAGGGGACACTGAAGCTTTCTTT,CASSWKTGDTEAFF
TRBV6-1,NA,TRBJ1-2,NA,TGTGCCAGCAGTGAGGGGGCTGGCTACACCTTC,CASSEGAGYTF
TRBV7-2,NA,TRBJ1-5,NA,TGTGCCAGCAGCGCCAGGGTAAGTCAGCCCCAGCATTTT,CASSARVSQPQHF
TRBV5-5,NA,TRBJ1-5,NA,TGTGCCAGCAGCCTGGGGGGGCATCAGCCCCAGCATTTT,CASSLGGHQPQHF
TRBV5-4,NA,TRBJ2-1,TRBD1,TGTGCCAGCAGCTTAGGGACAGGGGCCGGCTCCTACAATGAGCAGTTCTTC,CASSLGTGAGSYNEQFF
TRBV27,NA,TRBJ2-7,TRBD1,TGTGCCAGCAGTTTATTGGCGGGACAGGGTTTATACGAGCAGTACTTC,CASSLLAGQGLYEQYF